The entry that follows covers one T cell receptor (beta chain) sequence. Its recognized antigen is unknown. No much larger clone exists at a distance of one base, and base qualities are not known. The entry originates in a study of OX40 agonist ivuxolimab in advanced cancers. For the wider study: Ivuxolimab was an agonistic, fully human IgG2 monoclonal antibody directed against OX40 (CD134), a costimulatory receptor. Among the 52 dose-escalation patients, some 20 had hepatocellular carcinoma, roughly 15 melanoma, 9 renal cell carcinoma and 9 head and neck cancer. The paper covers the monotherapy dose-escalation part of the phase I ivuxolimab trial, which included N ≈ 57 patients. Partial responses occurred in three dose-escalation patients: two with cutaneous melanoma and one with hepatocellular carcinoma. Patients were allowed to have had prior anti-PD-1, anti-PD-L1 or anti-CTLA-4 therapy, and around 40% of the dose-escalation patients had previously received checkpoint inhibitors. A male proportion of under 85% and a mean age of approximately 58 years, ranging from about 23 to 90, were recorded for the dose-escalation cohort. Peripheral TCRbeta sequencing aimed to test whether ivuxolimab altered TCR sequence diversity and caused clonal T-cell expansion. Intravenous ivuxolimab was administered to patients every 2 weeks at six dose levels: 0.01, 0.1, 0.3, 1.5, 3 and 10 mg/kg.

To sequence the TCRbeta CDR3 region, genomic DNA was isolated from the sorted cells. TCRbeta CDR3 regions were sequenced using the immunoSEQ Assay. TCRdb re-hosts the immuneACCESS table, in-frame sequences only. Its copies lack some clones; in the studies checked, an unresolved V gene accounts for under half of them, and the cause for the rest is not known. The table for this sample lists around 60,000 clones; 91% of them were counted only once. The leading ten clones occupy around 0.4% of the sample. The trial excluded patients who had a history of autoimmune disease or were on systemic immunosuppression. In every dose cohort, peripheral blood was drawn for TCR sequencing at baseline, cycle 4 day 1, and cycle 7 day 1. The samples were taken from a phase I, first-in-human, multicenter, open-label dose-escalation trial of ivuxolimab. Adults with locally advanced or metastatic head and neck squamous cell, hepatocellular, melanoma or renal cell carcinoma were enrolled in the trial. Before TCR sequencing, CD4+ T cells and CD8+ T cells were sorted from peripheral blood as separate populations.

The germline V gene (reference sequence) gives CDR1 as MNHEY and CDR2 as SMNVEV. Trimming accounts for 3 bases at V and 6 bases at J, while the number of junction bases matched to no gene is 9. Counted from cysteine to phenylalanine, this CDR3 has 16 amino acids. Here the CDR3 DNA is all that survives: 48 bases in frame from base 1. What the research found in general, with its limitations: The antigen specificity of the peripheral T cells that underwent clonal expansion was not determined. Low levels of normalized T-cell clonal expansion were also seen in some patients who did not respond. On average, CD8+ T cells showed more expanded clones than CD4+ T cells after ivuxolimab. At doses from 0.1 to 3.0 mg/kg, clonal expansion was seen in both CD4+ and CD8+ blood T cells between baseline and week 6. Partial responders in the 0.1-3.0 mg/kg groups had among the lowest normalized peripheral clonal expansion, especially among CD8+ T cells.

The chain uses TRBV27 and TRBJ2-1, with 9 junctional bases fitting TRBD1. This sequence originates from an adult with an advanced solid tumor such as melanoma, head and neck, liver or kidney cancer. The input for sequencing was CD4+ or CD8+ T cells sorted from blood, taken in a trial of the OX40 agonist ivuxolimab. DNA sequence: TGTGCCAGCAGTTTTATGGGAGGGACAGGGTTCAATGAGCAGTTCTTC. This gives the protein CASSFMGGTGFNEQFF.